This entry describes one TCR beta chain. The entry originates in a study of blood T cell repertoires in COVID-19. Study in general: PBMCs, B-cell-depleted T cells, or T cells provided the cDNA or gDNA that made up the material.

Participant-given clinical history determined each cohort assignment. Recovered Cohort 3 donors showed two negative PCRs, clearance, or symptom resolution. The CDR3 has 14 amino acids. Germline CDR1 reads SGHRS; CDR2 reads YFSETQ. The trim removed 0 bases at V and 7 bases at J, leaving 5 bases unmatched. Only in-frame clones appear in the TCRdb table, and some are missing; sequencing was by immunoSEQ multiplex PCR. The sample includes more than 110,000 clones, roughly 85% seen only once; the top ten take over 2.5%. This chain joins TRBV5-1 and TRBJ1-2, with TRBD1 identical over 8 bases. The clonotype comes from a woman aged 45-65 years who had recovered from COVID-19. Sequencing was carried out using PBMCs or T cells enriched from blood (not recorded which). CDR3 protein: CASSLGTTGVGYTF. DNA for the CDR3: TGCGCCAGCAGCTTGGGGACGACAGGGGTTGGCTACACCTTC. The full variable domain, rest sourced from reference TRBV5-1 and TRBJ1-2, is KAGVTQTPRYLIKTRGQQVTLSCSPISGHRSVSWYQQTPGQGLQFLFEYFSETQRNKGNFPGRFSGRQFSNSRSEMNVSTLELGDSALYLCASSLGTTGVGYTFGSGTRLTVV.